This T cell receptor beta chain was captured by sequencing in a study of shared clonotypes between healthy human individuals. Measured with immunoSEQ multiplex PCR; TCRdb has only the in-frame clones, and not every one. This table has approximately 840,000 clones, 96% appearing once. CD8 cells classed as naive were CD45RO-negative and positively selected for CCR7, excluding terminally differentiated effector memory CD45RA+ cells. Per the germline V gene, CDR1 is LNHNV and CDR2 is YYDKDF (reference sequence). After removal of 3 bases from V and 5 bases from J, the junction contained 4 bases not matched to a gene. This CDR3 spans 14 amino acids.

The chain uses TRBV15 and TRBJ2-1; 7 bases fit TRBD1. Sequencing was performed on naive CD8+ T cells sorted from blood. The clonotype comes from a man between 25 and 39 years old in good health. The CDR3 sequence: CATSSRDSHNEQFF. CDR3 in DNA: TGTGCCACCAGCAGCCGGGACAGCCACAATGAGCAGTTCTTC.